This T cell receptor (beta chain) was sequenced in a study of control samples from healthy donors and cancer patients. Clones were sequenced by immunoSEQ multiplex PCR, and TCRdb holds only the in-frame ones, with some missing. This repertoire shows roughly 90,000 clones, more than 80% found once; its top ten account for nearly 1.5%. Trimming shortened V by 4 bases and J by 7 bases, and 23 bases separated the two germline ends. Looked up from germline, CDR1 is MGHRA and CDR2 is YSYEKL. This CDR3 has 17 residues. The V gene is TRBV4-1, the J gene TRBJ2-1; D is perhaps TRBD1 (6 bases). The TCR comes from a woman in her twenties or thirties in good health. The sample was blood. The CDR3 bases are TGCGCCAGCAGCCCTACGGTCAGGGGTGAGGGAATAAATGAGCAGTTCTTC. Its translation: CASSPTVRGEGINEQFF.